Here is one TCR beta chain with its context. Its antigen is still unknown. This sample is drawn from a study of memory CD4+ T cells and cytomegalovirus serostatus. Clones were sequenced by immunoSEQ multiplex PCR, and TCRdb holds only the in-frame ones, with some missing. Of some 52,000 clones listed, roughly 80% are singletons. From germline, CDR1 is SGHTA and CDR2 FQGTGA. The CDR3 is 14 residues long. Trimming shortened V by 5 bases and J by 7 bases, and 15 bases separated the two germline ends. Single viable CD3+CD4+CD8-CD45RO+ cells were sorted as the memory CD4+ T cells. Donors' CMV status reflects serum IgG against pp150, pp28, p38, p52. Study-level findings and limits: The CMV-associated TCR signature appears largely within the CD4+ memory repertoire. Repertoires predicted CMV serostatus with median bootstrapped AUC of about 0.95.

The V call is TRBV7-3, the J call TRBJ2-1; D is possibly TRBD2 (5 bases). The receptor was isolated from an adult in good health and CMV-seronegative. Sequenced: memory CD4+ T cells from blood. The CDR3 DNA sequence: TGTGCCAGCAGCCGTGGAGGTAGGGTTAATGAGCAGTTCTTC. Protein sequence: CASSRGGRVNEQFF.